This TCR beta chain derives from a study of beta chain features in type 1 diabetes. Study background: Comparable age, gender and cell yields were observed in patients relative to healthy donors. Study-wide results and limits: Among type 1 diabetes patients, VDJ junctions had fewer insertions and more deletions.

The CDR3 runs to 13 residues. V was clipped by 4 bases and J by 4 bases, with 11 bases between them. Germline loops: CDR1 SNHLY, CDR2 FYNNEI. This clone has more than one count but fewer than ten. Its matching antigen is unknown. Isolated RNA was reverse transcribed in full, so expressed TCRB transcripts were sequenced. Here immunoSEQ multiplex PCR was the method, and the copy in TCRdb shows in-frame clones only, minus some. The data contain some 410,000 clones, around 14% of them singletons. J is TRBJ2-7 and V is TRBV2; D call uncertain. The sequence derives from a man aged 25-45 years in good health. The sequenced material came from naive CD4+ T cells from blood. The CDR3 bases are TGTGCCAGCAGTGTATCCGGGTGGTACGAGCAGTACTTC. Translating it yields CASSVSGWYEQYF.